The rows below give T cell receptor beta chains drawn from one sample of a study of OX40 agonist ivuxolimab in advanced cancers. Generated by immunoSEQ multiplex PCR, the TCRdb table keeps only in-frame clones and is missing some. The sample yields approximately 50,000 clones, around nine tenths seen once. The source was CD4+ or CD8+ T cells sorted from blood, collected in a trial of the OX40 agonist ivuxolimab. The receptors derive from an adult with an advanced solid tumor such as melanoma, head and neck, liver or kidney cancer. CDR3s include the opening cysteine and the closing phenylalanine or tryptophan. A D gene is named only where the DNA matches it firmly. Only part of the rows carry a size: once, few, many, or a class if the clone is expanded.

j_gene: TRBJ2-5
d_gene: TRBD1
v_gene: TRBV7-2
abundance: NA
CDR3nt: TGTGCCAGCAGCCAAGGGACAGGGAGGGTGGAGACCCAGTACTTC
CDR3aa: CASSQGTGRVETQYF

j_gene: TRBJ1-1
d_gene: NA
v_gene: TRBV10-3
abundance: NA
CDR3nt: TGTGCCATCAGTGAGTCACCCACCGAACCCATGAACACTGAAGCTTTCTTT
CDR3aa: CAISESPTEPMNTEAFF

j_gene: TRBJ1-5
d_gene: NA
v_gene: TRBV7-9
abundance: NA
CDR3nt: TGTGCCAGCAGCTCCCCAAATCAGCCCCAGCATTTT
CDR3aa: CASSSPNQPQHF

j_gene: TRBJ1-6
d_gene: NA
v_gene: TRBV6-6
abundance: NA
CDR3nt: TGTGCCAGCAGCCCTGCCGTGGGGGGTTCACCCCTCCACTTT
CDR3aa: CASSPAVGGSPLHF

j_gene: TRBJ2-5
d_gene: NA
v_gene: TRBV15
abundance: NA
CDR3nt: TGTGCCACCAGCAGAGTTGGACTCCTAGGAGGGACCCAGTACTTC
CDR3aa: CATSRVGLLGGTQYF

j_gene: TRBJ2-2
d_gene: TRBD1
v_gene: TRBV7-3
abundance: NA
CDR3nt: TGTGCCAGCAGAAGGACCGGGACAGGGGGCTTAGGCGGGGAGCTGTTTTTT
CDR3aa: CASRRTGTGGLGGELFF

j_gene: TRBJ1-2
d_gene: TRBD1
v_gene: TRBV28
abundance: NA
CDR3nt: TGTGCCAGCAGGCACAGGGGGTATGGCTACACCTTC
CDR3aa: CASRHRGYGYTF

j_gene: TRBJ2-3
d_gene: NA
v_gene: TRBV11-3
abundance: NA
CDR3nt: TGTGCCAGCAGCTTAAACGGGGCTAGCACAGATACGCAGTATTTT
CDR3aa: CASSLNGASTDTQYF

j_gene: TRBJ1-1
d_gene: NA
v_gene: TRBV18
abundance: NA
CDR3nt: TGTGCCAGCTCCCCTACCGGGACCACGGTAAGCACTGAAGCTTTCTTT
CDR3aa: CASSPTGTTVSTEAFF

j_gene: TRBJ1-4
d_gene: NA
v_gene: TRBV5-1
abundance: NA
CDR3nt: TGCGCCAGCAGCTTCGCCTTGACGACTGGGACGAATGAAAAACTGTTTTTT
CDR3aa: CASSFALTTGTNEKLFF

j_gene: TRBJ2-5
d_gene: NA
v_gene: TRBV27
abundance: NA
CDR3nt: TGTGCCAGCAGTGAGGGGGGAGGGAGAGGTGAAGAGACCCAGTACTTC
CDR3aa: CASSEGGGRGEETQYF

j_gene: TRBJ2-2
d_gene: NA
v_gene: TRBV6-5
abundance: NA
CDR3nt: TGTGCCAGCAGTTATACCCCCCTCGGGGAGCTGTTTTTT
CDR3aa: CASSYTPLGELFF

j_gene: TRBJ2-3
d_gene: NA
v_gene: TRBV6-5
abundance: NA
CDR3nt: TGTGCCAGCAGTTACAGGGACACGCAGTATTTT
CDR3aa: CASSYRDTQYF

j_gene: TRBJ2-1
d_gene: TRBD2
v_gene: TRBV6-6
abundance: NA
CDR3nt: TGTGCCAGCAGCCAGGGACTAGCGGGAGGGCGTGAGCAGTTCTTC
CDR3aa: CASSQGLAGGREQFF

j_gene: TRBJ2-2
d_gene: TRBD1
v_gene: TRBV6-1
abundance: once
CDR3nt: TGTGCCAGCAGTGAACGAACAGGGGGCGCCGGCGGGGAGCTGTTTTTT
CDR3aa: CASSERTGGAGGELFF

j_gene: TRBJ2-1
d_gene: NA
v_gene: TRBV7-2
abundance: NA
CDR3nt: TGTGCCAGCAGCGACAGATACGAGCAGTTCTTC
CDR3aa: CASSDRYEQFF

j_gene: TRBJ2-1
d_gene: NA
v_gene: TRBV7-7
abundance: once
CDR3nt: TGTGCTAGCAGCTCTAAACCGGGAACCCCCTCGATCTTC
CDR3aa: CASSSKPGTPSIF

j_gene: TRBJ2-4
d_gene: TRBD2
v_gene: TRBV7-8
abundance: NA
CDR3nt: TGTGCCAGCAGCCGGACTAGCGGGGTCTCCAAAAACATTCAGTACTTC
CDR3aa: CASSRTSGVSKNIQYF

j_gene: TRBJ2-5
d_gene: TRBD1
v_gene: TRBV15
abundance: NA
CDR3nt: TGTGCCACCAGCAGAGGTGACAGGGATCAAGAGACCCAGTACTTC
CDR3aa: CATSRGDRDQETQYF

j_gene: TRBJ2-7
d_gene: TRBD2
v_gene: TRBV7-2
abundance: NA
CDR3nt: TGTGCCAGCAGCACTCGACTAGCGGTTAATGAGCAGTACTTC
CDR3aa: CASSTRLAVNEQYF

j_gene: TRBJ2-3
d_gene: TRBD1
v_gene: TRBV27
abundance: NA
CDR3nt: TGTGCCAGCAGTTTAACGGACAGGGGAAATACGCAGTATTTT
CDR3aa: CASSLTDRGNTQYF

j_gene: TRBJ2-2
d_gene: TRBD2
v_gene: TRBV7-3
abundance: NA
CDR3nt: TGTGCCAGCAGCTTATTCTCCAGCGGGAGAGGATTGGGCACCGGGGAGCTGTTTTTT
CDR3aa: CASSLFSSGRGLGTGELFF

j_gene: TRBJ1-1
d_gene: NA
v_gene: TRBV19
abundance: NA
CDR3nt: TGTGCCAGTGTTCGGTGGACTGAAGCTTTCTTT
CDR3aa: CASVRWTEAFF

j_gene: TRBJ2-1
d_gene: TRBD2
v_gene: TRBV6-5
abundance: NA
CDR3nt: TGTGCCAGCAGTTATCAAGCGGGAGCCTACAATGAGCAGTTCTTC
CDR3aa: CASSYQAGAYNEQFF

j_gene: TRBJ1-2
d_gene: TRBD1
v_gene: TRBV28
abundance: NA
CDR3nt: TGTGCCAGCAGTTCACAGGGGGCGCTAAGAGGCTACACCTTC
CDR3aa: CASSSQGALRGYTF

j_gene: TRBJ2-5
d_gene: TRBD1
v_gene: TRBV4-2
abundance: NA
CDR3nt: TGTGCCAGCAGCCGGGACAGAAGAAAAGAGACCCAGTACTTC
CDR3aa: CASSRDRRKETQYF

j_gene: TRBJ1-5
d_gene: NA
v_gene: TRBV28
abundance: NA
CDR3nt: TGTGCCAGCACCCTCTCCAATCAGCCCCAGCATTTT
CDR3aa: CASTLSNQPQHF

j_gene: TRBJ2-7
d_gene: TRBD1
v_gene: TRBV19
abundance: NA
CDR3nt: TGTGCCAGTAGTGCTCGACAGGGATCCTACGAGCAGTACTTC
CDR3aa: CASSARQGSYEQYF

j_gene: TRBJ2-2
d_gene: TRBD1
v_gene: TRBV15
abundance: NA
CDR3nt: TGTGCCACCAGTCCCAACCCAGGGGGCGCCTCGTACGGGGAGCTGTTTTTT
CDR3aa: CATSPNPGGASYGELFF

j_gene: TRBJ2-3
d_gene: NA
v_gene: TRBV9
abundance: NA
CDR3nt: TGTGCCAGCAGCGTAGGGGATACGCAGTATTTT
CDR3aa: CASSVGDTQYF

j_gene: TRBJ2-1
d_gene: TRBD2
v_gene: TRBV7-6
abundance: once
CDR3nt: TGTGCCAGCAGCTCCCCCGGACTAGCAGGAATGTCGAATGAGCAGTTCTTC
CDR3aa: CASSSPGLAGMSNEQFF

j_gene: TRBJ2-7
d_gene: TRBD2
v_gene: TRBV9
abundance: NA
CDR3nt: TGTGCCAGCAGCGGACTAGCGGGAAGCGGGGAGCAGTACTTC
CDR3aa: CASSGLAGSGEQYF

j_gene: TRBJ2-7
d_gene: TRBD1
v_gene: TRBV5-4
abundance: NA
CDR3nt: TGTGCCAGCAGCTCCAGGACAGGGGCGTTACTCTACGAGCAGTACTTC
CDR3aa: CASSSRTGALLYEQYF

j_gene: TRBJ1-2
d_gene: NA
v_gene: TRBV19
abundance: NA
CDR3nt: TGTGCCAGTAGTTCGGCAGGGGTGAACTATGGCTACACCTTC
CDR3aa: CASSSAGVNYGYTF

j_gene: TRBJ2-3
d_gene: NA
v_gene: TRBV6-4
abundance: NA
CDR3nt: TGTGCCAGCAGTGAGCGGAGCACAGATACGCAGTATTTT
CDR3aa: CASSERSTDTQYF

j_gene: TRBJ2-7
d_gene: NA
v_gene: TRBV18
abundance: NA
CDR3nt: TGTGCCAGCTCCAACACGGAGACGGTGGACCAGCAGTACTTC
CDR3aa: CASSNTETVDQQYF

j_gene: TRBJ2-5
d_gene: TRBD2
v_gene: TRBV6-1
abundance: NA
CDR3nt: TGTGCCAGCAGTGCCGAATCCGGACTAGAGGGGAACCAAGAGACCCAGTACTTC
CDR3aa: CASSAESGLEGNQETQYF

j_gene: TRBJ2-1
d_gene: NA
v_gene: TRBV4-3
abundance: NA
CDR3nt: TGCGCCAGCAGCCAAGATCATATGACTTACAATGAGCAGTTCTTC
CDR3aa: CASSQDHMTYNEQFF

j_gene: TRBJ2-1
d_gene: NA
v_gene: TRBV19
abundance: once
CDR3nt: TGTGCCAGTGGTGAGCGGGCATACAATGAGCAGTTCTTC
CDR3aa: CASGERAYNEQFF

j_gene: TRBJ2-3
d_gene: TRBD1
v_gene: TRBV27
abundance: NA
CDR3nt: TGTGCCAGCAGTTTTGGACAGGGGGCGCGTGGTACGCAGTATTTT
CDR3aa: CASSFGQGARGTQYF

j_gene: TRBJ2-1
d_gene: TRBD1
v_gene: TRBV29-1
abundance: NA
CDR3nt: TGCAGCGTTGGACAGGGGGCGCGGGATGAGCAGTTCTTC
CDR3aa: CSVGQGARDEQFF

j_gene: TRBJ2-3
d_gene: TRBD2
v_gene: TRBV6-1
abundance: NA
CDR3nt: TGTGCCAGCAGTTCCCGGGGAGCGGGAGGGCTCGGGTATTTT
CDR3aa: CASSSRGAGGLGYF

j_gene: TRBJ2-1
d_gene: NA
v_gene: TRBV7-2
abundance: NA
CDR3nt: TGTGCCAGCAGCTTTAAGAATGATGAGCAGTTCTTC
CDR3aa: CASSFKNDEQFF

j_gene: TRBJ2-6
d_gene: NA
v_gene: TRBV2
abundance: NA
CDR3nt: TGTGCCAGTAAACAGGTCTCTGGGGCCAACGTCCTGACTTTC
CDR3aa: CASKQVSGANVLTF